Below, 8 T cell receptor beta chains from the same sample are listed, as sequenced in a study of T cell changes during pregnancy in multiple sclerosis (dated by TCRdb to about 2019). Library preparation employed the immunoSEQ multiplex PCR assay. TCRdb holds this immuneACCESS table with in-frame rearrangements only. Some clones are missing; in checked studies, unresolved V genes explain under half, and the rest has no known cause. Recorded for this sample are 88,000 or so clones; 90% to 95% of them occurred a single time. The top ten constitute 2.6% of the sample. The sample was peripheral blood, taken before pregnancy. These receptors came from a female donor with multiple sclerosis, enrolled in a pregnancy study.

The CDR3 nucleotides read TGTGCCAGCAGCTTGAGGGACAGGGGTGTTTATGAGCAGTTCTTC. This codes for CASSLRDRGVYEQFF. This sequence joins TRBV5-4 and TRBJ2-1, with 10 bases identical to TRBD1. Per the germline V gene, CDR1 is SGHNT and CDR2 is YYREEE (reference sequence). This CDR3 contains 15 residues. The J segment lost 8 bases and the V segment lost 1 base, leaving 6 bases of the junction unmatched.

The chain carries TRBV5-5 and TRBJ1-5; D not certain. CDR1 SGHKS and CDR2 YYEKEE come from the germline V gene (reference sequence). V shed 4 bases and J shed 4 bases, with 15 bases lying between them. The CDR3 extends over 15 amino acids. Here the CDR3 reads CASSPVAGANQPQHF. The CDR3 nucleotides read TGTGCCAGCAGCCCGGTAGCGGGTGCAAATCAGCCCCAGCATTTT.

The CDR3 DNA follows: TGCAGCGTAGCGGGAGGGGGAGAGACCCAGTACTTC. This encodes CSVAGGGETQYF. The J gene is TRBJ2-5, the V gene TRBV29-1, with 10 positions matching TRBD2. CDR3 length: 12 residues. In germline, CDR1 is SQVTM, CDR2 ANQGSEA. Trimming took 6 bases from V and 4 from J; bases not matched to a gene: 2. Variable domain in full (rest from reference TRBV29-1 and TRBJ2-5): SAVISQKPSRDICQRGTSLTIQCQVDSQVTMMFWYRQQPGQSLTLIATANQGSEATYESGFVIDKFPISRPNLTFSTLTVSNMSPEDSSIYLCSVAGGGETQYFGPGTRLLVL.

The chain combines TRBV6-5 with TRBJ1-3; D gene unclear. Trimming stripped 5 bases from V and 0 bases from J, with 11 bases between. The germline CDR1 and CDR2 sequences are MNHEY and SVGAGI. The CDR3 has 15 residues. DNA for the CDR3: TGTGCCAGCAGTCCCACCCGGGGCTCTGGAAACACCATATATTTT. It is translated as CASSPTRGSGNTIYF.

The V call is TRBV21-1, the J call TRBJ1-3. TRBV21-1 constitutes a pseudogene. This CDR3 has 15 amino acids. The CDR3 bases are TGTGCCAGCCCTACGGGGGTCCGCTCTGGAAACACCATATATTTT. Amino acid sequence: CASPTGVRSGNTIYF.

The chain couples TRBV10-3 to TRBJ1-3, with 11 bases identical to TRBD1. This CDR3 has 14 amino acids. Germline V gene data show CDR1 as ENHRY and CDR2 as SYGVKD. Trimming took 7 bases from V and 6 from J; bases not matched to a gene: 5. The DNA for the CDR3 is TGTGCCATCATTAAGGACAGGGGGCCAAACACCATATATTTT. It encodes CAIIKDRGPNTIYF.

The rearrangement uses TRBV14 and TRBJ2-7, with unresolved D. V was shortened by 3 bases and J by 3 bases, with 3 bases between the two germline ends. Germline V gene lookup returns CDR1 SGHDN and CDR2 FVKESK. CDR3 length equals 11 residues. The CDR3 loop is CASSHGYEQYF. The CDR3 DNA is TGTGCCAGCAGCCACGGCTACGAGCAGTACTTC.

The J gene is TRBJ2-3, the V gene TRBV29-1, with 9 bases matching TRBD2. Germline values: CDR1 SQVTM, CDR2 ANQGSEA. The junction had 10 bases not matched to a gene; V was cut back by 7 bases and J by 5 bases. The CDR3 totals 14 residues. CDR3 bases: TGCAGCGCCGGCCGTAGCGGGAGCCAAGATACGCAGTATTTT. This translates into CSAGRSGSQDTQYF.